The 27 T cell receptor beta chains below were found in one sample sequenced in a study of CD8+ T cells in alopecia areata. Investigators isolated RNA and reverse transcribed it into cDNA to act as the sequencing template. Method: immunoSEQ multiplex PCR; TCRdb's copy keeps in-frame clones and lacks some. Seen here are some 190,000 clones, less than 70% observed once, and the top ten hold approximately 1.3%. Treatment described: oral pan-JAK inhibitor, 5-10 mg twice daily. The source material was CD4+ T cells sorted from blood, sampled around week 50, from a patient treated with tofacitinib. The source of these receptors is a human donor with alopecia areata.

CDR3 DNA sequence: TGCGCCAGCAGCGGAGCGGGGGAACACGGGACCCAGTACTTC. This encodes CASSGAGEHGTQYF. J is TRBJ2-5 and V is TRBV5-1, with 8 positions matching TRBD2. The CDR3 sequence is 14 residues long. Germline CDR1 and CDR2: SGHRS and YFSETQ. V lost 4 bases, J lost 7 bases, and 9 bases stayed unmatched.

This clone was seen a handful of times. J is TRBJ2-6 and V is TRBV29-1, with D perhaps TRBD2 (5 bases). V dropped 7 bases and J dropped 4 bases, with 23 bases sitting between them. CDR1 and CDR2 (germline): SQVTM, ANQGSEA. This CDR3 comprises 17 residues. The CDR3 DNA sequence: TGCAGCGCCGGATTAGTCGAAGGGAGTGCAGGGGCCAACGTCCTGACTTTC. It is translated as CSAGLVEGSAGANVLTF.

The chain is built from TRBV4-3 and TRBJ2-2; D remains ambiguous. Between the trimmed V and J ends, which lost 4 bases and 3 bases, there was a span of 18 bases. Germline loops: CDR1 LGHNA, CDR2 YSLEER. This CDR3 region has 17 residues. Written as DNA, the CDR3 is TGCGCCAGCAGCCCAGAGGTTCCTCCCCGGTACACCGGGGAGCTGTTTTTT. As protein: CASSPEVPPRYTGELFF.

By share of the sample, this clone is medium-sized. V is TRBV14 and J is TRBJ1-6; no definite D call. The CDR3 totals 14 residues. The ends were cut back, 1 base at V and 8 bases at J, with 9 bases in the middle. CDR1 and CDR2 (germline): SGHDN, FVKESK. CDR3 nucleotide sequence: TGTGCCAGCAGCCAAGCTGTTGGGGATTCACCCCTCCACTTT. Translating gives CASSQAVGDSPLHF.

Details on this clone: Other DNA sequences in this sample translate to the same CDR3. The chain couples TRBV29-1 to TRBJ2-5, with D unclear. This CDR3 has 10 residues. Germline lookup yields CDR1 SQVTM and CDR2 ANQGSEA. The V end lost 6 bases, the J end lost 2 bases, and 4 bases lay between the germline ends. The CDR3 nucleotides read TGCAGCGTGGCACAAGAGACCCAGTACTTC. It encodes CSVAQETQYF.

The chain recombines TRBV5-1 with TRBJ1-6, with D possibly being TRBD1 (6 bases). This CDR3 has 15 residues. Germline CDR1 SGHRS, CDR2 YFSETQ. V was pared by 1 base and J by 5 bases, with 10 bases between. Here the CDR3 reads CASSLPQGDNSPLHF. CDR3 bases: TGCGCCAGCAGCTTGCCACAGGGCGATAATTCACCCCTCCACTTT.

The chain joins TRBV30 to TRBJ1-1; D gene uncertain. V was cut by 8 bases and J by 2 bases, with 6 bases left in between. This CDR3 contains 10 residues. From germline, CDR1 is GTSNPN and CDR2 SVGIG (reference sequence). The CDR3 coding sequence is TGTGCCGGCTATAACACTGAAGCTTTCTTT. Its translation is CAGYNTEAFF.

The CDR3 DNA reads as TGTGCCTGGGGACGCCGGGACAGTGAAGCTTTCTTT. Translation: CAWGRRDSEAFF. The J gene is TRBJ1-1, the V gene TRBV30, with 7 bases matching TRBD1. The CDR3 contains 12 residues. The germline CDR1 and CDR2 sequences are GTSNPN and SVGIG (reference sequence). J lost 7 bases, V lost 5 bases, and 7 bases had no gene match.

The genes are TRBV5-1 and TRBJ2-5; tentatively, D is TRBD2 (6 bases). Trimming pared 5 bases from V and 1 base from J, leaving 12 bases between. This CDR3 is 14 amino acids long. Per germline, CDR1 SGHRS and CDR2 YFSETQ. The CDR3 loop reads CASRPGVPQETQYF. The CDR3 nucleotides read TGCGCCAGCAGACCGGGGGTACCCCAAGAGACCCAGTACTTC.

CDR3 in DNA: TGCGCCAGCAGCCTCGGGCAGGGGGACAATGAGCAGTTCTTC. It specifies CASSLGQGDNEQFF. The chain is built from TRBV5-1 and TRBJ2-1; 7 bases align to TRBD1. The CDR3 spans 14 residues. Trimming took 4 bases from V and 5 from J; bases not matched to a gene: 6. The germline CDR1 and CDR2 sequences are SGHRS and YFSETQ. Based on the CDR3 plus reference TRBV5-1 and TRBJ2-1, the full variable domain is KAGVTQTPRYLIKTRGQQVTLSCSPISGHRSVSWYQQTPGQGLQFLFEYFSETQRNKGNFPGRFSGRQFSNSRSEMNVSTLELGDSALYLCASSLGQGDNEQFFGPGTRLTVL.

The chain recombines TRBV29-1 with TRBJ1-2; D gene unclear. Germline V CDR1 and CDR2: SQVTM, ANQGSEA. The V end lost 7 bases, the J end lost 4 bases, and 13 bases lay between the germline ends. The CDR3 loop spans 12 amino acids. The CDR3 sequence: CSAEAGSYGYTF. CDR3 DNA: TGCAGCGCTGAGGCGGGGTCCTATGGCTACACCTTC. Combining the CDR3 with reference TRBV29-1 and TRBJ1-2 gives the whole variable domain SAVISQKPSRDICQRGTSLTIQCQVDSQVTMMFWYRQQPGQSLTLIATANQGSEATYESGFVIDKFPISRPNLTFSTLTVSNMSPEDSSIYLCSAEAGSYGYTFGSGTRLTVV.

CDR3 bases: TGCAGCGTTGTCCCGACAGGGGGAGCAGATGGCTACACCTTC. It is translated as CSVVPTGGADGYTF. The gene calls are TRBV29-1 and TRBJ1-2; 9 nucleotides agree with TRBD1. Germline trimming cut 4 bases from V and 6 bases from J; bases unmatched to any gene: 9. The CDR3 is made up of 14 amino acids. Germline CDR1 is SQVTM and CDR2 is ANQGSEA.

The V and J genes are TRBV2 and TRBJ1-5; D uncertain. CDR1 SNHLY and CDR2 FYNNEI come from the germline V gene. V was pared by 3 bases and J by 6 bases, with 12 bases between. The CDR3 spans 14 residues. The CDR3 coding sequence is TGTGCCAGCAGTGATCGGGTACCGGGTCAGCCCCAGCATTTT. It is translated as CASSDRVPGQPQHF.

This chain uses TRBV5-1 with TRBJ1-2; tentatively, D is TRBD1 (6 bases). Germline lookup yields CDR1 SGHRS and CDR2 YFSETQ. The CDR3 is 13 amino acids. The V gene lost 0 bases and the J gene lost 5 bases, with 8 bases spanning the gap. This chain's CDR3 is CASSLGDKYGYTF. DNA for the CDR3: TGCGCCAGCAGCTTGGGGGACAAGTATGGCTACACCTTC.

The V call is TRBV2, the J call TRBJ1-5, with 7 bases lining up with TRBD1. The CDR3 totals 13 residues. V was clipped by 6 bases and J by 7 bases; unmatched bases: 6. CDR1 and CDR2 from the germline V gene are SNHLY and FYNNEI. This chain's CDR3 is CASRQGLEQPQHF. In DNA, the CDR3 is TGTGCCAGCAGACAGGGGCTGGAGCAGCCCCAGCATTTT.

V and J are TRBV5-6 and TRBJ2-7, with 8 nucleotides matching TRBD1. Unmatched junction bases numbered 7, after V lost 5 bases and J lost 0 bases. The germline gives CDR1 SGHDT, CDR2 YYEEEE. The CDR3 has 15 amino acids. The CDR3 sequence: CASRKLTGGSYEQYF. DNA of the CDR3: TGTGCCAGCAGGAAGCTTACAGGGGGCTCCTACGAGCAGTACTTC. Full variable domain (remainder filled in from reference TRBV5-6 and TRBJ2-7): DAGVTQSPTHLIKTRGQQVTLRCSPKSGHDTVSWYQQALGQGPQFIFQYYEEEERQRGNFPDRFSGHQFPNYSSELNVNALLLGDSALYLCASRKLTGGSYEQYFGPGTRLTVT.

The CDR3 loop is CSVGSGNEQFF. The CDR3 DNA reads TGCAGCGTTGGTTCGGGGAATGAGCAGTTCTTC. The rearrangement joins TRBV29-1 to TRBJ2-1, with D possibly TRBD2 on 5 matching bases. The CDR3 consists of 11 residues. CDR1 is SQVTM, CDR2 ANQGSEA, per germline. Trimming left V 4 bases short and J 7 bases short, with 8 bases between.

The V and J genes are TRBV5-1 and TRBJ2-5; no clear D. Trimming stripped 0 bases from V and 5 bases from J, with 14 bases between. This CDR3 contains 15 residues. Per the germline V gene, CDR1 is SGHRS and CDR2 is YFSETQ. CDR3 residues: CASSLGSAVPETQYF. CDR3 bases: TGCGCCAGCAGCTTGGGCTCGGCGGTTCCCGAGACCCAGTACTTC.

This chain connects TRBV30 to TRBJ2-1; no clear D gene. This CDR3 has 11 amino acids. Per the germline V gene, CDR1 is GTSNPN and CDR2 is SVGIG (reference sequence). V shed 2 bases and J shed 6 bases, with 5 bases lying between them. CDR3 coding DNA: TGTGCCTGGAGTCGGCTCAATGAGCAGTTCTTC. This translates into CAWSRLNEQFF.

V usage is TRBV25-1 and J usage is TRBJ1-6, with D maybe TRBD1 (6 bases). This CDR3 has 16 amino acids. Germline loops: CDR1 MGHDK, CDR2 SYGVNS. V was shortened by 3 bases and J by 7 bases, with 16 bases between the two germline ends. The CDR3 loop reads CASSELLQGENSPLHF. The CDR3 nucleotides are TGTGCCAGCAGTGAGCTCCTACAGGGTGAAAATTCACCCCTCCACTTT. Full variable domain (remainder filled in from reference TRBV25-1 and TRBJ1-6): EADIYQTPRYLVIGTGKKITLECSQTMGHDKMYWYQQDPGMELHLIHYSYGVNSTEKGDLSSESTVSRIRTEHFPLTLESARPSHTSQYLCASSELLQGENSPLHFGNGTRLTVT.

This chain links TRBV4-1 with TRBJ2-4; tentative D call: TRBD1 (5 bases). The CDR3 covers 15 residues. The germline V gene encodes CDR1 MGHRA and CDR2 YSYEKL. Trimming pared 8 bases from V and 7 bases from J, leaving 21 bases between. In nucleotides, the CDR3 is TGCGCCAGCGGGGTGGGGCCAAGGTCATCCAACATTCAGTACTTC. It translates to CASGVGPRSSNIQYF.

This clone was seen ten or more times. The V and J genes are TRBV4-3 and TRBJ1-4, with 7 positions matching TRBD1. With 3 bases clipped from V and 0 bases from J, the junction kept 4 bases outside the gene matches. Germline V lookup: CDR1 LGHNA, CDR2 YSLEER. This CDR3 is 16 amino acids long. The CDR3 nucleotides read TGCGCCAGCAGCCAGGCCGACAGGGCAACTAATGAAAAACTGTTTTTT. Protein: CASSQADRATNEKLFF.

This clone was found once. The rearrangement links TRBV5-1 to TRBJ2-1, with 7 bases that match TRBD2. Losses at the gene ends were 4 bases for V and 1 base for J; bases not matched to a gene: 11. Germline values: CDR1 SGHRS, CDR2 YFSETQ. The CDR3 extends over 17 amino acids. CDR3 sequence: CASSTPQRGQSYNEQFF. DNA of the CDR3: TGCGCCAGCAGCACACCCCAGCGGGGCCAATCCTACAATGAGCAGTTCTTC.

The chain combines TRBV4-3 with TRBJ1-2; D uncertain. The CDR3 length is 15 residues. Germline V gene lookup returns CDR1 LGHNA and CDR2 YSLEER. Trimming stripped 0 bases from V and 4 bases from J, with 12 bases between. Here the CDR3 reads CASSQDIQDGYGYTF. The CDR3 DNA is TGCGCCAGCAGCCAAGATATCCAGGATGGCTATGGCTACACCTTC.

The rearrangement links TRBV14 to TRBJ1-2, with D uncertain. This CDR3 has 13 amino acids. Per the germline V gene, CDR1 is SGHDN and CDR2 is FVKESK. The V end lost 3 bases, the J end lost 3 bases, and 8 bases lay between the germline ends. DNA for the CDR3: TGTGCCAGCAGCCACACCGGACACTATGGCTACACCTTC. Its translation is CASSHTGHYGYTF.

This CDR3 reads CSVSGQGAGELFF. The CDR3 DNA is TGCAGCGTGTCGGGACAGGGTGCCGGGGAGCTGTTTTTT. The chain is built from TRBV29-1 and TRBJ2-2, with 9 nucleotides matching TRBD1. The V and J ends lost 6 bases and 6 bases, in that order; junction bases with no gene match: 5. The CDR3 is 13 residues long. Germline-derived CDR1 and CDR2 are SQVTM and ANQGSEA.

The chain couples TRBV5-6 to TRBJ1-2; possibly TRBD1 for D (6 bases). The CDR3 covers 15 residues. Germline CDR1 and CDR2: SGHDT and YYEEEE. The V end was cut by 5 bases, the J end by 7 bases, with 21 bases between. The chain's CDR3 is CASRGTGGNFGGYTF. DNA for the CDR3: TGTGCCAGCAGAGGTACGGGGGGCAATTTTGGTGGCTACACCTTC.